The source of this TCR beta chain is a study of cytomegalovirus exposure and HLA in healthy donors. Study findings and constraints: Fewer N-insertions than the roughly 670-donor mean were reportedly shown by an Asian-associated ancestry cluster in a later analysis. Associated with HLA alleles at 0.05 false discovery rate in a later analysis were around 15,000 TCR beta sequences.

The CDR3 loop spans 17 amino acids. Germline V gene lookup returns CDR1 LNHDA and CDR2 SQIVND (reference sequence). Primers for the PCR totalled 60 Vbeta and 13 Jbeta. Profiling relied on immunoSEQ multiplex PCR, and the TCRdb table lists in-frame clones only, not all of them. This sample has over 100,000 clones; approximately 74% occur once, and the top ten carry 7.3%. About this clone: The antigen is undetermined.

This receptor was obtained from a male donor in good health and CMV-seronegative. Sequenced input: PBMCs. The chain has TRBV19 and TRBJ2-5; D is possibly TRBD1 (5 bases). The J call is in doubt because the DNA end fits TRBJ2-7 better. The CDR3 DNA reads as TGTGCCAGTAGTATAGGGGGCGCCGGCTACCGCTCCTACGAGCAGTACTTC. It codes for CASSIGGAGYRSYEQYF.